The rows below give T cell receptor beta chains drawn from one sample of a study of T cell responses to AZD1222 COVID-19 vaccine. The method was immunoSEQ multiplex PCR; TCRdb's version includes in-frame clones alone and lacks a portion of them. Of 70,000 to 90,000 clones listed, roughly 84% are singletons. Sequencing used peripheral blood, obtained 28 days after the second AZD1222 dose. These receptors all come from an adult who received the AZD1222 COVID-19 vaccine. The conserved cysteine and the conserved F or W are not part of the CDR3 here. Each record gives: V gene, J gene, CDR3 protein.

TRBV19	TRBJ1-1	ASSIEPGGDTEAF
TRBV5-1	TRBJ1-4	ASSTTGLREKLF
TRBV5-4	TRBJ2-7	ASSPGGGGGVSYEQY
TRBV29-1	TRBJ2-1	SVELVADYNEQF
TRBV7-2	TRBJ1-1	ASRPTGDGTEAF
TRBV19	TRBJ2-3	ASSSVFGGSGVLDTQY
TRBV7-9	TRBJ2-3	ASSLAADTDTQY
TRBV19	TRBJ1-2	ASSIDTSVGGLHGYT
TRBV11-1	TRBJ2-7	ASSLGLLYEQY
TRBV11-2	TRBJ1-1	ASSPSTEAF
TRBV28	TRBJ2-1	ASNLGAGIYNEQF
TRBV3-1/TRBV3-2	TRBJ2-3	ASSQFYPPGTGFFTDTQY
TRBV19	TRBJ1-6	ASSIMGTVSPLH
TRBV18	TRBJ2-2	ASSPRGTNTGELF
TRBV4-1	TRBJ1-1	ASSQPGVDTEAF
TRBV11-2	TRBJ2-1	ASSKAGGGNEQF
TRBV13	TRBJ1-2	ASSLGQGARDGYT
TRBV2	TRBJ1-1	ASSDRGYEAF
TRBV12-3/TRBV12-4	TRBJ2-1	ASSLLGYNEQF
TRBV16	TRBJ1-1	ASSQERLGYTEAF
TRBV10-2	TRBJ1-5	ASSGGQGTSNQPQH
TRBV10-3	TRBJ1-4	AIRGTVDEKLF
TRBV9	TRBJ2-7	ASSLQGTDAYEQY
TRBV3-1/TRBV3-2	TRBJ1-1	ASSTRGGTEAF
TRBV3-1/TRBV3-2	TRBJ2-1	ASSQDRVSHNEQF
TRBV4-3	TRBJ2-7	ASSQTRAPTYEQY
TRBV5-1	TRBJ2-7	ASSDASGGATYEQY
TRBV2	TRBJ2-1	ASSDSGGPGEQF
TRBV11-3	TRBJ2-5	ASSHGGETQY
TRBV5-6	TRBJ1-3	ASSKTGVGNTIY
TRBV9	TRBJ2-2	ASSASSGTPNTGELF
TRBV20-1	TRBJ1-6	SASSDRGSSPLH
TRBV6-4	TRBJ1-1	ASSASRSNTEAF
TRBV5-4	TRBJ1-3	ASSHSSGNTIY
TRBV6-5	TRBJ1-4	ASRDGGTAEKLF